The rows below give T cell receptor beta chains drawn from one sample of a study of blood T cell repertoires in COVID-19. Profiling relied on immunoSEQ multiplex PCR, and the TCRdb table lists in-frame clones only, not all of them. The sample includes around 200,000 clones, roughly nine tenths of them seen just once. Sequences were obtained from peripheral blood. These receptors were taken from a man aged 35 to 55 with acute or convalescent COVID-19. The CDR3 runs from the conserved cysteine through the conserved F or W. The D gene is left open where the match is weak. Part of the rows lack a size; the others show once, few, many or a class for expanded clones.

d_call: TRBD1; j_call: TRBJ2-7; clone_size: .; v_call: TRBV19; cdr3_nt: TGTGCCAGTACCCGAGGACAGGCTCCCCCCTACGAGCAGTACTTC; cdr3_aa: CASTRGQAPPYEQYF
d_call: .; j_call: TRBJ2-2; clone_size: .; v_call: TRBV7-8; cdr3_nt: TGTGCCAGCAGCTCAAGAGGAGGGTACACCGGGGAGCTGTTTTTT; cdr3_aa: CASSSRGGYTGELFF
d_call: .; j_call: TRBJ2-7; clone_size: .; v_call: TRBV7-2; cdr3_nt: TGTGCCAGCAGCCGATTAGCGGCCTACGAGCAGTACTTC; cdr3_aa: CASSRLAAYEQYF
d_call: .; j_call: TRBJ1-5; clone_size: .; v_call: TRBV19; cdr3_nt: TGTGCCAGTACCCAAGGTAGACAGACCAAAGGGCCCCAGCATTTT; cdr3_aa: CASTQGRQTKGPQHF
d_call: TRBD1; j_call: TRBJ1-6; clone_size: .; v_call: TRBV19; cdr3_nt: TGTGCCAGTAGTGTAACCGGGACAGGGAACTCACCCCTCCACTTT; cdr3_aa: CASSVTGTGNSPLHF
d_call: .; j_call: TRBJ2-5; clone_size: .; v_call: TRBV7-2; cdr3_nt: TGTGCCAGCAGCTTAGCGTCCAGACAAGAGACCCAGTACTTC; cdr3_aa: CASSLASRQETQYF
d_call: TRBD1; j_call: TRBJ1-2; clone_size: .; v_call: TRBV5-1; cdr3_nt: TGCGCCAGCAGCGTCGCACAGGGGTATGACTATGGCTACACCTTC; cdr3_aa: CASSVAQGYDYGYTF
d_call: TRBD2; j_call: TRBJ2-5; clone_size: .; v_call: TRBV3-1/TRBV3-2; cdr3_nt: TGTGCCAGCAGCCAAAACGGGGGGCAAGAGACCCAGTACTTC; cdr3_aa: CASSQNGGQETQYF
d_call: TRBD1; j_call: TRBJ2-1; clone_size: .; v_call: TRBV19; cdr3_nt: TGTGCCAGTAGACCCAGGGGGAGCTCCTACAATGAGCAGTTCTTC; cdr3_aa: CASRPRGSSYNEQFF
d_call: .; j_call: TRBJ2-5; clone_size: .; v_call: TRBV12-3/TRBV12-4; cdr3_nt: TGTGCCAGCAGTTCCCAGCGAGGGGAGACCCAGTACTTC; cdr3_aa: CASSSQRGETQYF
d_call: TRBD1; j_call: TRBJ2-5; clone_size: .; v_call: TRBV6-2/TRBV6-3; cdr3_nt: TGTGCCAGCAGTCCCGGACAGGGACGGGAGGAGACCCAGTACTTC; cdr3_aa: CASSPGQGREETQYF
d_call: .; j_call: TRBJ1-5; clone_size: once; v_call: TRBV7-9; cdr3_nt: TGTGCCAGCAGCTTAGCCGGAGATCAGCCCCAGCATTTT; cdr3_aa: CASSLAGDQPQHF
d_call: TRBD1; j_call: TRBJ1-1; clone_size: .; v_call: TRBV7-8; cdr3_nt: TGTGCCAGCAGTTCGAACAGGGGGGAAGCTTTCTTT; cdr3_aa: CASSSNRGEAFF
d_call: TRBD1; j_call: TRBJ2-7; clone_size: .; v_call: TRBV5-1; cdr3_nt: TGCGCCAGCAGCCGGGACAGGGTGGGGGAGCAGTACTTC; cdr3_aa: CASSRDRVGEQYF
d_call: .; j_call: TRBJ2-5; clone_size: once; v_call: TRBV30; cdr3_nt: TGTGCCTGGGCCTCCCGACAGTACCAAGAGACCCAGTACTTC; cdr3_aa: CAWASRQYQETQYF
d_call: .; j_call: TRBJ2-2; clone_size: .; v_call: TRBV28; cdr3_nt: TGTGCCAGCAGTTTATACCGCGTTCCGGGACAGAACACCGGGGAGCTGTTTTTT; cdr3_aa: CASSLYRVPGQNTGELFF
d_call: TRBD1; j_call: TRBJ2-7; clone_size: .; v_call: TRBV11-3; cdr3_nt: TGTGCCAGCAGCCCTCGCAGTTGGACAGGGGGGAACGAGCAGTACTTC; cdr3_aa: CASSPRSWTGGNEQYF
d_call: .; j_call: TRBJ2-7; clone_size: once; v_call: TRBV29-1; cdr3_nt: TGCAGCGTTGGGAGTGGTCGGATGAGAGGAGCCTACGAGCAGTACTTC; cdr3_aa: CSVGSGRMRGAYEQYF
d_call: TRBD2; j_call: TRBJ2-1; clone_size: .; v_call: TRBV24-1; cdr3_nt: TGTGCCACCAGTCGGACTAGTAGGGATGAGCAGTTCTTC; cdr3_aa: CATSRTSRDEQFF
d_call: TRBD2; j_call: TRBJ2-7; clone_size: once; v_call: TRBV5-1; cdr3_nt: TGCGCCAGCAGCTTGGAGGGACTAGCGGGAGGGCTAAGCTCCTACGAGCAGTACTTC; cdr3_aa: CASSLEGLAGGLSSYEQYF
d_call: .; j_call: TRBJ1-6; clone_size: .; v_call: TRBV6-5; cdr3_nt: TGTGCCAGCAGTTATGGGGGCCAAAACTCACCCCTCCACTTT; cdr3_aa: CASSYGGQNSPLHF
d_call: TRBD2; j_call: TRBJ2-7; clone_size: .; v_call: TRBV19; cdr3_nt: TGTGCCAGTAGTCCTACTAGCGGGAGACACGAGCAGTACTTC; cdr3_aa: CASSPTSGRHEQYF
d_call: .; j_call: TRBJ1-6; clone_size: .; v_call: TRBV6-2/TRBV6-3; cdr3_nt: TGTGCCAGCAGTACCCTACAGGGAAGTAGTTCACCCCTCCACTTT; cdr3_aa: CASSTLQGSSSPLHF
d_call: TRBD1; j_call: TRBJ2-5; clone_size: once; v_call: TRBV5-1; cdr3_nt: TGCGCCAGCAGCTTGGGTTTTTCGGACAGGAGAGAGACCCAGTACTTC; cdr3_aa: CASSLGFSDRRETQYF
d_call: TRBD1; j_call: TRBJ2-7; clone_size: .; v_call: TRBV9; cdr3_nt: TGTGCCAGCAGCGTAGCTGCGACAGGGTACTACGAGCAGTACTTC; cdr3_aa: CASSVAATGYYEQYF
d_call: TRBD1; j_call: TRBJ2-5; clone_size: .; v_call: TRBV6-5; cdr3_nt: TGTGCCAGCAGTTGGGTACCGGGACAGGGCCAAGAGACCCAGTACTTC; cdr3_aa: CASSWVPGQGQETQYF
d_call: .; j_call: TRBJ2-6; clone_size: .; v_call: TRBV27; cdr3_nt: TGTGCCAGCAGTTTTCAACCAGGGTCTGGGGCCAACGTCCTGACTTTC; cdr3_aa: CASSFQPGSGANVLTF
d_call: TRBD2; j_call: TRBJ2-3; clone_size: once; v_call: TRBV28; cdr3_nt: TGTGCCAGCAGTTTAGGCCCCTCCACACTCGTTCGGACTAGCGAGGGCACAGATACGCAGTATTTT; cdr3_aa: CASSLGPSTLVRTSEGTDTQYF
d_call: .; j_call: TRBJ2-1; clone_size: .; v_call: TRBV19; cdr3_nt: TGTGCCAGTAGGGAGAATCCACGCTCCTACAATGAGCAGTTCTTC; cdr3_aa: CASRENPRSYNEQFF
d_call: .; j_call: TRBJ1-5; clone_size: .; v_call: TRBV3-1/TRBV3-2; cdr3_nt: TGTGCCAGCAGCCAAGGTTCATCAAATCAGCCCCAGCATTTT; cdr3_aa: CASSQGSSNQPQHF
d_call: .; j_call: TRBJ1-6; clone_size: .; v_call: TRBV2; cdr3_nt: TGTGCCAGCAGTGAGCTGACAGACTGCCACTTT; cdr3_aa: CASSELTDCHF
d_call: TRBD1; j_call: TRBJ2-7; clone_size: .; v_call: TRBV27; cdr3_nt: TGTGCCAGCAGTACCGGACAGGTTGGTTACGAGCAGTACTTC; cdr3_aa: CASSTGQVGYEQYF
d_call: .; j_call: TRBJ1-4; clone_size: .; v_call: TRBV5-8; cdr3_nt: TGTGCCAGCAGCTTGGAGGACTGGGGTGAAAAACTGTTTTTT; cdr3_aa: CASSLEDWGEKLFF
d_call: .; j_call: TRBJ1-3; clone_size: .; v_call: TRBV5-5; cdr3_nt: TGTGCCAGCAGCTTATTTCTCCGGACTGCTGGTTCTGGAAACACCATATATTTT; cdr3_aa: CASSLFLRTAGSGNTIYF
d_call: TRBD1; j_call: TRBJ2-3; clone_size: .; v_call: TRBV28; cdr3_nt: TGTGCCAGCAGTACCCGAATCGGGACAGGCTTTAGCACAGATACGCAGTATTTT; cdr3_aa: CASSTRIGTGFSTDTQYF
d_call: .; j_call: TRBJ2-2; clone_size: .; v_call: TRBV5-4; cdr3_nt: TGTGCCAGCAGTTACCTCGGGGGAATTAACGGGGAGCTGTTTTTT; cdr3_aa: CASSYLGGINGELFF
d_call: .; j_call: TRBJ2-3; clone_size: .; v_call: TRBV9; cdr3_nt: TGTGCCAGCAGCGTAGTCGGGCTAGCAGGCACAGATACGCAGTATTTT; cdr3_aa: CASSVVGLAGTDTQYF
d_call: .; j_call: TRBJ1-1; clone_size: once; v_call: TRBV11-1; cdr3_nt: TGTGCCAGCAGCTTTAGCGTCGGGGACACTGAAGCTTTCTTT; cdr3_aa: CASSFSVGDTEAFF
d_call: .; j_call: TRBJ2-7; clone_size: .; v_call: TRBV4-2; cdr3_nt: TGTGCCAGCAGCCAAGATCCTCCGGGTCTCGGCTACGAGCAGTACTTC; cdr3_aa: CASSQDPPGLGYEQYF
d_call: .; j_call: TRBJ1-1; clone_size: .; v_call: TRBV27; cdr3_nt: TGTGCCAGCAGTTCGGGGAGAAGGGAAGCTTTCTTT; cdr3_aa: CASSSGRREAFF
d_call: .; j_call: TRBJ1-6; clone_size: few; v_call: TRBV6-6; cdr3_nt: TGTGCCAGCGGTAGCAATTCACCCCTCCACTTT; cdr3_aa: CASGSNSPLHF
d_call: .; j_call: TRBJ1-2; clone_size: .; v_call: TRBV19; cdr3_nt: TGTGCCAGTACAGCCCGGGCGGACTTGGGCTACACCTTC; cdr3_aa: CASTARADLGYTF
d_call: TRBD1; j_call: TRBJ1-5; clone_size: .; v_call: TRBV30; cdr3_nt: TGTGCCTGGGACAGGGGCCCCAATCAGCCCCAGCATTTT; cdr3_aa: CAWDRGPNQPQHF
d_call: TRBD1; j_call: TRBJ1-1; clone_size: .; v_call: TRBV6-6; cdr3_nt: TGTGCCAGCAGTTACTCCCAGGGGGCCCTGAACACTGAAGCTTTCTTT; cdr3_aa: CASSYSQGALNTEAFF